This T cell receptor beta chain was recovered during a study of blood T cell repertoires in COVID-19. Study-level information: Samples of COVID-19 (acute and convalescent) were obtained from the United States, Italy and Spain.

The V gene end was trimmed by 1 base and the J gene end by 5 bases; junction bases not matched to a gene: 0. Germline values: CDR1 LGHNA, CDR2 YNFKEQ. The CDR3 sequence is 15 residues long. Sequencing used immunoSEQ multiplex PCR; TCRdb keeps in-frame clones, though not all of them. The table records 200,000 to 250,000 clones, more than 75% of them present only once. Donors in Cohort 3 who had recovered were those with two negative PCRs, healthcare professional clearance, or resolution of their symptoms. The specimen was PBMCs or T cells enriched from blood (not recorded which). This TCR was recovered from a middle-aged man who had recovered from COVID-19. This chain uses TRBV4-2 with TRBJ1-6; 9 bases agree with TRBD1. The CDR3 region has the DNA TGTGCCAGCAGCCAAGGGACAGGGGATAATTCACCCCTCCACTTT. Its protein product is CASSQGTGDNSPLHF.